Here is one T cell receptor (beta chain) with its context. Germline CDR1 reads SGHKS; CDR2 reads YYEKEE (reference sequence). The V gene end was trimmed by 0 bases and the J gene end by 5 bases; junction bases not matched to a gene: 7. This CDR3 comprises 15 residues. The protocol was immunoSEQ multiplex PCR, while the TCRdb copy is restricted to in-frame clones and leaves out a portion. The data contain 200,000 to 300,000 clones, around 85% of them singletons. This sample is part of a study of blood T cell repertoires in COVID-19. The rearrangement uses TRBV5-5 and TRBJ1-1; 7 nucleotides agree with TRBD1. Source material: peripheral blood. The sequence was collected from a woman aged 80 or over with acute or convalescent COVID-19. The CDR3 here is CASSLEGDSWTEAFF. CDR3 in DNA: TGTGCCAGCAGCTTGGAAGGGGACAGTTGGACTGAAGCTTTCTTT.